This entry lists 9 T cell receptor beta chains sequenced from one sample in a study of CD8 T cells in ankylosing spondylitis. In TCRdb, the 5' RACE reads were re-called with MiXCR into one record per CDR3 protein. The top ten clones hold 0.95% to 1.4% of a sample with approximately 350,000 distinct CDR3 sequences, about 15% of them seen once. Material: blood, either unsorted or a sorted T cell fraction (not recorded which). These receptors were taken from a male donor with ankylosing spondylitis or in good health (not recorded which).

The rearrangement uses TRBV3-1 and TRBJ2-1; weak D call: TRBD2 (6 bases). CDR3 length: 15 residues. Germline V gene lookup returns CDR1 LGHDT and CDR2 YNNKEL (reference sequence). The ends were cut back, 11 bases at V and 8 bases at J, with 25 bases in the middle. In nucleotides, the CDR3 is TGTGCCTGCGCGCCCGGGACTCATGCATGGGATGAGCAGTTCTTC. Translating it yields CACAPGTHAWDEQFF.

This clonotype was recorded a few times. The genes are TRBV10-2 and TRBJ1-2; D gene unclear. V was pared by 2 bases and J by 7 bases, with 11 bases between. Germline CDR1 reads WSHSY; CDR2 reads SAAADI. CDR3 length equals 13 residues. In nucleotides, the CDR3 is TGCGCCAGCAGTGAGATTTCCCCCCCTGGCTACACCTTC. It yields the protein CASSEISPPGYTF.

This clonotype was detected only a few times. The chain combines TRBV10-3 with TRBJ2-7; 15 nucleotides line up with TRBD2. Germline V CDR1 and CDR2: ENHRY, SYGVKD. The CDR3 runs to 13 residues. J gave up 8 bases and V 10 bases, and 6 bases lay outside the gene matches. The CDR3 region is CATGLAGGPKQYF. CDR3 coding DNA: TGTGCCACAGGACTAGCGGGAGGGCCCAAGCAGTACTTC.

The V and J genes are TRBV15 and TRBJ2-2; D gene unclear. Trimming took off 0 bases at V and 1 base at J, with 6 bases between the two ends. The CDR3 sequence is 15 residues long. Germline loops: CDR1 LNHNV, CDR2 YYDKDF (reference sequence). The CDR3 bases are TGTGCCACCAGCAGAGAAGGGATGAACACCGGGGAGCTGTTTTTT. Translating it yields CATSREGMNTGELFF.

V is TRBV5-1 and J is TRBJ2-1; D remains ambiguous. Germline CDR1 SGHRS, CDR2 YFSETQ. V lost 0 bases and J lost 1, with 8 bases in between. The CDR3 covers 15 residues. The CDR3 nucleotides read TGCGCCAGCAGCTTGGACGGGTTTTCCTACAATGAGCAGTTCTTC. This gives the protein CASSLDGFSYNEQFF.

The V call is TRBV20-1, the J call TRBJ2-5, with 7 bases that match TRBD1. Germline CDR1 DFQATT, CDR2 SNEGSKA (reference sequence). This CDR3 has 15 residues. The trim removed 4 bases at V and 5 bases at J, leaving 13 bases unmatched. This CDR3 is CSATMPGTDEETQYF. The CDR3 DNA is TGCAGTGCTACAATGCCCGGGACAGATGAGGAGACCCAGTACTTC.

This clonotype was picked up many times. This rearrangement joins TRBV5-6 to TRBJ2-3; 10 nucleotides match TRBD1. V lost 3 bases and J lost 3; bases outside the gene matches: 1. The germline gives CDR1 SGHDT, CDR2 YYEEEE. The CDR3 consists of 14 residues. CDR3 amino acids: CASSWDRGTDTQYF. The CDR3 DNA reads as TGTGCCAGCAGCTGGGACAGGGGAACAGATACGCAGTATTTT.

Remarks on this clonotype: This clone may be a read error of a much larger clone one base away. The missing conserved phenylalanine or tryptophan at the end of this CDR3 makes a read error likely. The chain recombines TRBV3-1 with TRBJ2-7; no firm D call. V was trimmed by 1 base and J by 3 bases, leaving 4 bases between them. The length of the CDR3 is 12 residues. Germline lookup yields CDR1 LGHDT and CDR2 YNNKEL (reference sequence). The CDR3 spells CASSQANYEQYL. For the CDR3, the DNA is TGTGCCAGCAGCCAAGCGAACTACGAGCAGTACCTC.

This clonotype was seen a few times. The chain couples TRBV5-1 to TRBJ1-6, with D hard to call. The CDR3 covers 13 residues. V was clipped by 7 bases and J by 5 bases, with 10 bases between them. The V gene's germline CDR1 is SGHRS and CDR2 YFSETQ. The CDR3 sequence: CASARQDNSPLHF. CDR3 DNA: TGCGCCAGCGCACGGCAGGATAATTCACCCCTCCACTTT.